The 8 T cell receptor beta chains given below trace back to one sample, sequenced in a study of T cells in localized non-small cell lung cancer. Sequenced by immunoSEQ multiplex PCR; TCRdb stores in-frame clones only, minus some. The sample lists approximately 54,000 clones, around 86% occurring once. The starting material was peripheral blood, obtained before any cancer treatment. These receptors came from a female donor over 55 with stage II squamous cell lung carcinoma.

This chain uses TRBV5-4 with TRBJ1-6, with D possibly matching TRBD1 (6 bases). This CDR3 contains 17 residues. The V end was cut by 0 bases, the J end by 0 bases, with 10 bases between. The V gene's germline CDR1 is SGHNT and CDR2 YYREEE (reference sequence). CDR3 amino acids: CASSLGGGSSYNSPLHF. CDR3 bases: TGTGCCAGCAGCTTGGGAGGGGGGAGCTCCTATAATTCACCCCTCCACTTT.

J is TRBJ1-6 and V is TRBV5-1; 8 positions agree with TRBD1. After removal of 5 bases from V and 8 bases from J, the junction contained 6 bases not matched to a gene. Germline values: CDR1 SGHRS, CDR2 YFSETQ. This CDR3 region has 14 residues. DNA for the CDR3: TGCGCCAGCAGGAAACAGGGGGAGCATTCACCCCTCCACTTT. It is translated as CASRKQGEHSPLHF.

The genes are TRBV5-4 and TRBJ1-3; D gene uncertain. The V gene's germline CDR1 is SGHNT and CDR2 YYREEE (reference sequence). V shed 2 bases and J shed 0 bases, with 3 bases lying between them. The CDR3 is 13 residues long. CDR3 protein: CASSFGSGNTIYF. The CDR3 nucleotides are TGTGCCAGCAGCTTCGGCTCTGGAAACACCATATATTTT. Variable domain in full (rest from reference TRBV5-4 and TRBJ1-3): ETGVTQSPTHLIKTRGQQVTLRCSSQSGHNTVSWYQQALGQGPQFIFQYYREEENGRGNFPPRFSGLQFPNYSSELNVNALELDDSALYLCASSFGSGNTIYFGEGSWLTVV.

The chain employs TRBV6-5 and TRBJ1-4, with 7 bases that match TRBD1. J lost 5 bases, V lost 7 bases, and 4 bases had no gene match. The germline V gene has CDR1 MNHEY and CDR2 SVGAGI. CDR3 length equals 13 residues. CDR3 protein: CASTPRGNEKLFF. CDR3 bases: TGTGCCAGCACCCCCAGGGGGAATGAAAAACTGTTTTTT.

The rearrangement uses TRBV5-1 and TRBJ1-1; a weak D match, TRBD1 (6 bases). The ends were cut back, 1 base at V and 2 bases at J, with 9 bases in the middle. The CDR3 totals 14 residues. Germline lookup yields CDR1 SGHRS and CDR2 YFSETQ. As DNA, the CDR3 is TGCGCCAGCAGCTTGTCACAGGGTAACACTGAAGCTTTCTTT. It yields the protein CASSLSQGNTEAFF.

The V gene is TRBV20-1, the J gene TRBJ2-5; D remains ambiguous. V was clipped by 6 bases and J by 7 bases, with 9 bases between them. Looked up from germline, CDR1 is DFQATT and CDR2 is SNEGSKA (reference sequence). This CDR3 has 10 residues. The CDR3 DNA follows: TGCAGTGCCCCGGCCGGGACCCAGTACTTC. It encodes CSAPAGTQYF.

This chain joins TRBV30 and TRBJ2-4, with a weak D call TRBD2 (7 bases). CDR1 and CDR2 from the germline V gene are GTSNPN and SVGIG (reference sequence). The V and J ends lost 5 bases and 2 bases respectively, with 16 bases between them. The CDR3 spans 15 residues. This chain's CDR3 is CAWSGGRESKNIQYF. The CDR3 region has the DNA TGTGCCTGGTCCGGGGGGCGAGAGTCCAAAAACATTCAGTACTTC.

The sample holds a few counts of this clone. V and J are TRBV5-1 and TRBJ1-1; D is unresolved. Germline CDR1 and CDR2: SGHRS and YFSETQ. Between the trimmed V and J ends, which lost 5 bases and 0 bases, there was a span of 8 bases. The CDR3 sequence is 13 residues long. The CDR3 DNA follows: TGCGCCAGCAGGGTACGGTTGAACACTGAAGCTTTCTTT. This codes for CASRVRLNTEAFF.